This record covers a single TCR beta chain. Its target is unknown. CDR1 and CDR2 (germline): SGHTA, FQGNSA. The CDR3 runs to 16 residues. With 5 bases removed from V and 9 bases from J, the gap between germline ends came to 23 bases. This sample was taken from a study of chemoradiotherapy in HPV16-positive cancers. Study-level information: Functional T-cell assays on a couple of HPV16-positive patients' cells defined candidate HPV-specific clones and common TCR motifs.

Assay used: immunoSEQ multiplex PCR; TCRdb lists only in-frame clones, some missing. The top ten hold roughly 18% of the sample, which has tens of thousands of clones, 93% seen once. Study results and limitations: During treatment, candidate HPV-specific clones and E7-related motifs expanded in tumor.

This TCR was sampled from a human donor with HPV-associated anogenital cancer. The chain is built from TRBV7-2 and TRBJ2-1; a possible D gene is TRBD2 (5 bases). The sample consisted of blood, taken from a patient who underwent chemoradiotherapy. This CDR3 reads CASSENPGKFFGEQFF. CDR3 DNA: TGTGCCAGCAGCGAAAACCCCGGGAAATTTTTTGGTGAGCAGTTCTTC.